This TCR beta chain derives from a study of Ad26.COV2.S vaccination and SARS-CoV-2 variants. The overall study: Among those in the COV1001 Ad26.COV2.S trial arm was the donor.

Overall study results and limits: Non-spike TCR breadth was similar in vaccine and placebo recipients.

This clone is a singleton in its sample. What it binds is unknown. Trimming pared 6 bases from V and 9 bases from J, leaving 15 bases between. Germline values: CDR1 MDHEN, CDR2 SYDVKM. The CDR3 contains 13 residues. Treatment: roughly 20 received Ad26.COV2.S at low or high dose, single or two shots; about 5 received placebo; per-sample allocation not given. Specimen acquisition occurred on day 63 following the initial vaccine or placebo injection. In the vaccine, an Ad26 vector expressed the SARS-CoV-2 spike of the Wuhan strain. The protocol was immunoSEQ multiplex PCR, while the TCRdb copy is restricted to in-frame clones and leaves out a portion. The sample has about 350,000 clones, approximately 86% seen once.

The sequence was collected from a person between 18 and 60 years old who received the Ad26.COV2.S COVID-19 vaccine or a placebo. The rearrangement links TRBV28 to TRBJ2-4; TRBD1 might be the D (6 bases). Sequencing used peripheral blood, obtained in a trial of Ad26.COV2.S vaccine versus placebo. CDR3 loop: CASRTGTPSIQYF. The CDR3 DNA reads as TGTGCCAGCAGGACCGGGACACCCTCCATTCAGTACTTC.